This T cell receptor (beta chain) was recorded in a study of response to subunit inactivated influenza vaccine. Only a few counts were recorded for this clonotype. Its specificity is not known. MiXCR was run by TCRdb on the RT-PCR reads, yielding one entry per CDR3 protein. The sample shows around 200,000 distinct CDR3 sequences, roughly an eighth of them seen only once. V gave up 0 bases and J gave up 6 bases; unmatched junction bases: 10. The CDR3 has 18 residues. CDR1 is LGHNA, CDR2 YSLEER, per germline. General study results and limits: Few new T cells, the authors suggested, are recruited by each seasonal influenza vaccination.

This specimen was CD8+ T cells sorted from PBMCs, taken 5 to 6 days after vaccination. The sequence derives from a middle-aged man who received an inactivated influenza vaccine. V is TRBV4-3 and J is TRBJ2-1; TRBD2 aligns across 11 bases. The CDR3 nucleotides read TGCGCCAGCAGCCAAGACCTTAGCGGGGGGGCATCATTCAATGAGCAGTTCTTC. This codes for CASSQDLSGGASFNEQFF.